Detailed here is one T cell receptor beta chain. Its antigen remains unidentified. This specimen belongs to a study of cytomegalovirus exposure and HLA in healthy donors. Study information: From some 190 million T cells, an earlier analysis saw roughly 100 million unique TCR beta sequences. Study results and limitations: Near-uniform donor sequencing depth was presumed by presence/absence analyses. In a later analysis, V- and J-gene trimming of beta chains associated with a DCLRE1C missense variant, replicated independently. A prior analysis recorded that most TCR beta V segments were productive about 87% or about 30% of the time.

The CDR3 runs to 18 residues. V shed 5 bases and J shed 2 bases, with 23 bases lying between them. The germline gives CDR1 SGHVS, CDR2 FQNEAQ. A multiplex PCR was run with 60 Vbeta primers and 13 Jbeta primers. Libraries were prepared by immunoSEQ multiplex PCR; TCRdb keeps only in-frame clonotypes and omits some of them. The table has tens of thousands of clones, under 85% seen once. This chain joins TRBV7-8 and TRBJ2-3, with D maybe TRBD2 (6 bases). The TCR sequence derives from a young woman in good health and CMV-seronegative. Sequencing used PBMCs. The CDR3, as DNA: TGTGCCAGCAGCCCCCGGGACTCCTTAAAAGCCCTCACAGATACGCAGTATTTT. Translating gives CASSPRDSLKALTDTQYF.